The sequence of this T cell receptor beta chain was determined in a study of spatial heterogeneity in lung cancer. Background on the study: The library had UMIs, and each TCR and UMI pair averaged more than ten raw reads.

The V end lost 7 bases, the J end lost 1 base, and 19 bases lay between the germline ends. CDR3 size: 15 residues. Germline V gives CDR1 GTSNPN, CDR2 SVGIG (reference sequence). TCRdb re-derived calls from the 5' RACE reads in MiXCR, one entry per CDR3 protein. The table records almost 75,000 distinct CDR3 sequences, approximately 12% of them present only once. Time point specified: sample taken at primary tumor resection. No cell sorting; template was whole RNA from tumor, lung tissue or PBMC. Samples were donated by 72 untreated early-stage non-small cell lung cancer patients. This clonotype has at least ten counts. Its matching antigen is unknown. Study observations and caveats: Tumor TCRs that were ubiquitous and expanded showed up in blood more at resection than follow-up.

The source of this sequence is a male donor with early-stage non-small cell lung cancer. The rearrangement links TRBV30 to TRBJ1-1; tentative D call: TRBD1 (6 bases). The sequences come from PBMCs, collected at surgery. The CDR3 DNA follows: TGTGCCTTCTCTCCTCAGGGGATCAGGAACACTGAAGCTTTCTTT. Residues: CAFSPQGIRNTEAFF.